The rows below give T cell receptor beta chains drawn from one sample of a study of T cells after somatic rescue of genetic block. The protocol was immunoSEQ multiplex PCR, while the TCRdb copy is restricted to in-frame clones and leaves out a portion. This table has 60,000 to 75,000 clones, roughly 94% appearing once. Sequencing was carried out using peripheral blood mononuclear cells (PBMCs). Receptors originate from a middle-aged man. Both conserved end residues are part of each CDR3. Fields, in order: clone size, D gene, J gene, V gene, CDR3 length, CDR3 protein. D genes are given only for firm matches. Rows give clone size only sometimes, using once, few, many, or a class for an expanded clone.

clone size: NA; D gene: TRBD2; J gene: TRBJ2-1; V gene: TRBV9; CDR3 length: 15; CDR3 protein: CASSVGGPASGEQFF
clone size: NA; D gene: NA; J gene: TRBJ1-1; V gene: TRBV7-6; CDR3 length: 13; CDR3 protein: CASSTQGYTEAFF
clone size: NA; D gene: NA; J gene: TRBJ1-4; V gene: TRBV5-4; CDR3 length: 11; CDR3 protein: CASSVEGKLFF
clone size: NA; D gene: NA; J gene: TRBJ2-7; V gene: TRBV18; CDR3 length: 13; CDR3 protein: CASSSGTLYEQYF
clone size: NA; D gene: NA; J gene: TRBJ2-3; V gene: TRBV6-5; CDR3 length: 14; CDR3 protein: CASSYRQGADTQYF
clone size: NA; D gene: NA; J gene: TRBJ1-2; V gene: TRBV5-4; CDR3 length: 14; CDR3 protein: CASSLELRAGGYTF
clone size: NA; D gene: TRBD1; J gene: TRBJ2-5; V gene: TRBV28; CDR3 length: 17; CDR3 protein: CASTHPSGGQYGETQYF
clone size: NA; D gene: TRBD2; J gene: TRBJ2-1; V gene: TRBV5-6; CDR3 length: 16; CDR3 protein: CASSLYGLAGDNEQFF
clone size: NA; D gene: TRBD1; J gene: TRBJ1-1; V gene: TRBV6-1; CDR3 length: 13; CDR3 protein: CASSHGTGTEAFF
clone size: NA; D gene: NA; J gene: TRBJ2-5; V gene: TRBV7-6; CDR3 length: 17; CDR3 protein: CASSLATPMGFQETQYF
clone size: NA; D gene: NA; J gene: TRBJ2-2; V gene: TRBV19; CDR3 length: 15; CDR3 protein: CASTRGTANTGELFF
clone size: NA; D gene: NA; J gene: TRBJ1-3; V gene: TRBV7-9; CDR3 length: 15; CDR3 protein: CASSPRLQTGNTIYF
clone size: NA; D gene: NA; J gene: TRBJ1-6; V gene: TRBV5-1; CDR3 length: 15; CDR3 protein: CASSLTGPYNSPLHF
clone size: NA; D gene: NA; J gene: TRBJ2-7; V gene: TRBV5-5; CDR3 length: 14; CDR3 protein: CASSRDGSSYEQYF
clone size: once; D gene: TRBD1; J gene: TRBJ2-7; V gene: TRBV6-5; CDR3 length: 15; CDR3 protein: CASIQAGTGRYEQCF
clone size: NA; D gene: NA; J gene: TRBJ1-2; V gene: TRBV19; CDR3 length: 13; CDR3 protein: CASKMEDNYGYTF
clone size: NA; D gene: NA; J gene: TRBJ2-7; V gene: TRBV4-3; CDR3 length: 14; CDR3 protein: CASSQDEGPYEQYF
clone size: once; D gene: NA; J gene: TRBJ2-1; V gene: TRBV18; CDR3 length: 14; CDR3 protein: CASSYGSSYNEQFF
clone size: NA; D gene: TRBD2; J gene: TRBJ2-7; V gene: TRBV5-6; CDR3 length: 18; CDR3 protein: CASSLVSSSGSGVYEQYF
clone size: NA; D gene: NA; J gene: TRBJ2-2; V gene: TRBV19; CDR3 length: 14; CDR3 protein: CASSIRGGTGELFF
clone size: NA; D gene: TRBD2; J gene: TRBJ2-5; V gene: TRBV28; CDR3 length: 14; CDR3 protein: CASSPGLDQETQYF
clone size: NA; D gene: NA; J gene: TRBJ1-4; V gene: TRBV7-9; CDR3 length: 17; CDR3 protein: CASSPTWVGADSEKLFF
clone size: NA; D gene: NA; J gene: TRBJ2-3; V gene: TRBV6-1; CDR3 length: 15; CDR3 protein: CASSVTSSGTDTQYF
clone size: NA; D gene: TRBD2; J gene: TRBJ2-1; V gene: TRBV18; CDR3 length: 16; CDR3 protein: CASSPGLAGGYNEQFF
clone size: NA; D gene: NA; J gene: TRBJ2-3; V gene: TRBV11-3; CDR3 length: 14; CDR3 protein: CASSLAPKSDTQYF
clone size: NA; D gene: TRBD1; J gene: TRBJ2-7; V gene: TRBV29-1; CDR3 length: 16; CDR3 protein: CSAWGYRDRGNYEQYF
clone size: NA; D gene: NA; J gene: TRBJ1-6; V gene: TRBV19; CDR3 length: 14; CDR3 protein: CASTAGPQKSPLHF
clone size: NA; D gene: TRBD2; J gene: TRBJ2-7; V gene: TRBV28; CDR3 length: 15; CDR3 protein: CASSLFLAGAYEQYF
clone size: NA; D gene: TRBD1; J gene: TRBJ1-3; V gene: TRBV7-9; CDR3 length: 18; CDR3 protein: CASSLNPRQGTRGNTIYF
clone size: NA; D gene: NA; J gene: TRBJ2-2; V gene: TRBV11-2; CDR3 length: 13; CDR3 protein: CASSLRTTGELFF
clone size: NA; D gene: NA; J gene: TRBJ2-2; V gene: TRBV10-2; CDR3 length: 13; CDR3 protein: CASGMTVSGELFF
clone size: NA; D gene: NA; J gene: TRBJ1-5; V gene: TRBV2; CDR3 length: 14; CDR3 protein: CASTPQGSNQPQHF